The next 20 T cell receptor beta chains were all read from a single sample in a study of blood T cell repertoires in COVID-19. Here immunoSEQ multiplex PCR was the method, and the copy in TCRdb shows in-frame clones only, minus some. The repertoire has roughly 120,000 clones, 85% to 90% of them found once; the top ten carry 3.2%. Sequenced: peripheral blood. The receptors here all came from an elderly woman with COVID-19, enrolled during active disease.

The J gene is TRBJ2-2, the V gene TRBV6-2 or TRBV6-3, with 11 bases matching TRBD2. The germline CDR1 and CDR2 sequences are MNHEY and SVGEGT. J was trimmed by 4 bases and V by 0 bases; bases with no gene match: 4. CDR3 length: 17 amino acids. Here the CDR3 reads CASSYSLAGGRTGELFF. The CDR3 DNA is TGTGCCAGCAGTTACTCCTTAGCGGGAGGGCGCACCGGGGAGCTGTTTTTT.

The CDR3, as DNA: TGTGCCAGCAGTGAAGGACTAGCGGGAGAATCCTACAATGAGCAGTTCTTC. It yields the protein CASSEGLAGESYNEQFF. The chain recombines TRBV2 with TRBJ2-1; the match to TRBD2 covers 12 bases. V lost 1 base, J lost 1 base, and 2 bases stayed unmatched. This CDR3 has 17 amino acids. Germline CDR1 reads SNHLY; CDR2 reads FYNNEI.

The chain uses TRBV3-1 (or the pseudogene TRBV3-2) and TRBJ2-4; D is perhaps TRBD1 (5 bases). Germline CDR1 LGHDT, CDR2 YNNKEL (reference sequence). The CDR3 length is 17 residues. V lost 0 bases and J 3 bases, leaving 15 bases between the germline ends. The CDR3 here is CASSQDVQGRGKNIQYF. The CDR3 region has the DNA TGTGCCAGCAGCCAAGATGTGCAGGGCCGTGGCAAAAACATTCAGTACTTC.

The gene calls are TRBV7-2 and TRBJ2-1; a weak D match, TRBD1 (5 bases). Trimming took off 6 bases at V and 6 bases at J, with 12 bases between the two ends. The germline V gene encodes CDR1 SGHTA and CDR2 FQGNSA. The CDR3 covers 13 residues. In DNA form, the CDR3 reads TGTGCCAGCAGAGGGGTGTCGAGCAATGAGCAGTTCTTC. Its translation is CASRGVSSNEQFF.

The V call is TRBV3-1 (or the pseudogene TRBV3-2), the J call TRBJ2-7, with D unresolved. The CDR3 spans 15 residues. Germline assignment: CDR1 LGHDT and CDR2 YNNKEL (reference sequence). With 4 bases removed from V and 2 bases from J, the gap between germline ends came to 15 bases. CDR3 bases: TGTGCCAGCAGCCCCCGCGGCAGTTTTGCCTACGAGCAGTACTTC. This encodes CASSPRGSFAYEQYF.

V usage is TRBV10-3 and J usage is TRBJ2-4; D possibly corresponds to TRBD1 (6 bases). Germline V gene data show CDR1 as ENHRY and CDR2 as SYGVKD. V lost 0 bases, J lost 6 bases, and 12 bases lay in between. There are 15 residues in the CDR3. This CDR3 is CAISESAGDANIQYF. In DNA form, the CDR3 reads TGTGCCATCAGTGAGTCGGCAGGGGATGCAAACATTCAGTACTTC.

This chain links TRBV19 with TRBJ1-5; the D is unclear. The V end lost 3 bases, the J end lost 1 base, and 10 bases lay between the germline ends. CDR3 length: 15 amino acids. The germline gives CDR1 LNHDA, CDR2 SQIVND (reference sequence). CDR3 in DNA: TGTGCCAGTAGTATCAGGTTCGAAAGCAATCAGCCCCAGCATTTT. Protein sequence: CASSIRFESNQPQHF.

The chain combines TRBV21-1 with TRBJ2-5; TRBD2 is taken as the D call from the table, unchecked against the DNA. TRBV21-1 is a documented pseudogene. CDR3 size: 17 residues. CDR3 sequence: CASSKVGRTSGQETQYF. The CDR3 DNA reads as TGTGCCAGCAGCAAAGTAGGTAGGACTAGCGGCCAAGAGACCCAGTACTTC.

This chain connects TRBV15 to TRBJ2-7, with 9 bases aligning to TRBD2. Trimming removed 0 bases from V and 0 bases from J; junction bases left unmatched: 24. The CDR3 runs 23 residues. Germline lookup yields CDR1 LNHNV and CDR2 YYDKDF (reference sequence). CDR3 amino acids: CATSREATPSAAGGLSSSYEQYF. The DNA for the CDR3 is TGTGCCACCAGCAGAGAAGCCACCCCTAGTGCAGCGGGGGGACTCTCGAGCTCCTACGAGCAGTACTTC.

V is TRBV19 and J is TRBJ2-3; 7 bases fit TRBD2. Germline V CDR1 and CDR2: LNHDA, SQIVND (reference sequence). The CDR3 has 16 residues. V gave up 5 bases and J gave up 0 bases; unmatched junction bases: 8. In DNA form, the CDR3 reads TGTGCCAGTAGTGGGCGGGGGAGCTTCAGCACAGATACGCAGTATTTT. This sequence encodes CASSGRGSFSTDTQYF.

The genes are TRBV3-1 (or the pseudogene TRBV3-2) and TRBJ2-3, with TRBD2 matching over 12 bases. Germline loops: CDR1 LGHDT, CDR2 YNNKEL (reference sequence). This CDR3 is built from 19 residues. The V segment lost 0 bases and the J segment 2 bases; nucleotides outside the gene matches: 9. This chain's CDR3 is CASSQDGLAGGPNTDTQYF. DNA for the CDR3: TGTGCCAGCAGCCAAGACGGGCTAGCGGGAGGGCCCAACACAGATACGCAGTATTTT.

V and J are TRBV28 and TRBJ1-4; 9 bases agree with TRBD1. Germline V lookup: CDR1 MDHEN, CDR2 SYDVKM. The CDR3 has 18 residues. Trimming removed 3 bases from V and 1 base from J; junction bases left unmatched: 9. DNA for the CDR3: TGTGCCAGCAGTTTTGCCGGGACAGGGTATGTAACTAATGAAAAACTGTTTTTT. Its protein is CASSFAGTGYVTNEKLFF.

The CDR3 DNA reads as TGCGCCAGCAGCGTACAGGGTTCAACTAATGAAAAACTGTTTTTT. It yields the protein CASSVQGSTNEKLFF. The rearrangement joins TRBV5-1 to TRBJ1-4; D perhaps matches TRBD1 (6 bases). V lost 4 bases and J lost 0, with 10 bases in between. The germline V gene encodes CDR1 SGHRS and CDR2 YFSETQ. The length of the CDR3 is 15 residues.

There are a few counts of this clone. The CDR3 DNA follows: TGTGCCAGCAGTTTGATACGGGAGTCCAATGAGCAGTTCTTC. As protein: CASSLIRESNEQFF. The chain links TRBV28 to TRBJ2-1; tentatively, D is TRBD2 (6 bases). Germline CDR1 reads MDHEN; CDR2 reads SYDVKM. Trimming took 3 bases from V and 6 from J, leaving 12 bases between them. The CDR3 has 14 amino acids.

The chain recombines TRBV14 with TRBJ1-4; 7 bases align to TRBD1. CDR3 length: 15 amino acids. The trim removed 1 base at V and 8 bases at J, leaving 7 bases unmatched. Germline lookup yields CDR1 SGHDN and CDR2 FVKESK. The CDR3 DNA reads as TGTGCCAGCAGCCAAGGAGGGGGCGCCCGGGAAAAACTGTTTTTT. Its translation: CASSQGGGAREKLFF.

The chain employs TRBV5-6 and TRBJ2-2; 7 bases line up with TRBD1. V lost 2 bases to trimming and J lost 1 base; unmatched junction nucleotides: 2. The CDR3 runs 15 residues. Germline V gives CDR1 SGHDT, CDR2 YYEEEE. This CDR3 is CASSFRDRNTGELFF. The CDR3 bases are TGTGCCAGCAGCTTCCGGGACAGGAACACCGGGGAGCTGTTTTTT.

The CDR3: CASSLEGASSTYEQYF. The CDR3 coding sequence is TGTGCCAGCAGTTTGGAAGGAGCCTCCTCCACCTACGAGCAGTACTTC. This sequence joins TRBV28 and TRBJ2-7, with D unresolved. The ends were cut back, 3 bases at V and 2 bases at J, with 17 bases in the middle. Germline V lookup: CDR1 MDHEN, CDR2 SYDVKM. This CDR3 contains 16 residues.

The CDR3 reads CASILVGGVGNQPQHF. CDR3 bases: TGTGCCAGCATCTTGGTAGGGGGTGTGGGCAATCAGCCCCAGCATTTT. This chain joins TRBV28 and TRBJ1-5; D perhaps matches TRBD1 (6 bases). This CDR3 contains 16 residues. The ends were cut back, 7 bases at V and 2 bases at J, with 18 bases in the middle. Looked up from germline, CDR1 is MDHEN and CDR2 is SYDVKM. Full variable domain (outside the CDR3, taken from reference TRBV28 and TRBJ1-5): DVKVTQSSRYLVKRTGEKVFLECVQDMDHENMFWYRQDPGLGLRLIYFSYDVKMKEKGDIPEGYSVSREKKERFSLILESASTNQTSMYLCASILVGGVGNQPQHFGDGTRLSIL.

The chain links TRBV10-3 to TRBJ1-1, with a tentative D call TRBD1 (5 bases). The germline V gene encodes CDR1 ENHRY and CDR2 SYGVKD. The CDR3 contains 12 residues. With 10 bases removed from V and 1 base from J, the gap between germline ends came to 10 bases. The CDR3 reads CASGTQNTEAFF. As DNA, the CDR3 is TGTGCCAGCGGGACCCAGAACACTGAAGCTTTCTTT.

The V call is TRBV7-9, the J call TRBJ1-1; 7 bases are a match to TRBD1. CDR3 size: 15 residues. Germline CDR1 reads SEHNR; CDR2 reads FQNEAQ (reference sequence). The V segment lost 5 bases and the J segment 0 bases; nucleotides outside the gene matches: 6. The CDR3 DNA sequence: TGTGCCAGCAGCCCAAGGGGGCAGGTGAACACTGAAGCTTTCTTT. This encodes CASSPRGQVNTEAFF.